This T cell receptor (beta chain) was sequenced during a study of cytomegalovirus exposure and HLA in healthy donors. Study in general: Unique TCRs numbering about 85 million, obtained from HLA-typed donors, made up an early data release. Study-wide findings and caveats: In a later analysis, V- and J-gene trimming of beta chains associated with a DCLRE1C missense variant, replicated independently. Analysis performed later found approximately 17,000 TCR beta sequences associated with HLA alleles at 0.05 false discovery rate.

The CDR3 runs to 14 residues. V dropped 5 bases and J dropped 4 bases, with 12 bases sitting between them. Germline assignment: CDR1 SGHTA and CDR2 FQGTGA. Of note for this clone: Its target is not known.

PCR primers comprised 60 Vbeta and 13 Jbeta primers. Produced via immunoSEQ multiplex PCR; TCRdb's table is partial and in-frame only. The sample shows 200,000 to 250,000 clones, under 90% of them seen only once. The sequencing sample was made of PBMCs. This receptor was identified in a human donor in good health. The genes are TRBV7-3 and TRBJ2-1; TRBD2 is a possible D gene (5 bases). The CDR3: CASSPQDSYNEQFF. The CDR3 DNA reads TGTGCCAGCAGCCCCCAGGACTCGTACAATGAGCAGTTCTTC.